These T cell receptor beta chains were read from a single sample in a study of OX40 agonist ivuxolimab in advanced cancers. Libraries were prepared by immunoSEQ multiplex PCR; TCRdb keeps only in-frame clonotypes and omits some of them. The sample has about 80,000 clones; just under 85% are singletons. The sample here was CD4+ or CD8+ T cells sorted from blood, taken in a trial of the OX40 agonist ivuxolimab. These receptors were collected from an adult with an advanced solid tumor such as melanoma, head and neck, liver or kidney cancer. CDR3s include the opening cysteine and the closing phenylalanine or tryptophan. D genes are given only for firm matches. Size values are once, few and many counts, or a class for expanded clones, and some rows have none.

V gene	clone size	J gene	D gene	CDR3 protein	CDR3 DNA
TRBV5-6	.	TRBJ1-2	.	CASSPAYTGYGYTF	TGTGCCAGCAGCCCAGCGTATACAGGGTATGGCTACACCTTC
TRBV2	.	TRBJ1-5	.	CASKRGSQPQHF	TGTGCCAGCAAAAGGGGAAGTCAGCCCCAGCATTTT
TRBV6-7	once	TRBJ2-7	.	CASSYTRRAYEQYF	TGTGCCAGCAGTTACACTAGGAGGGCCTACGAGCAGTACTTC
TRBV19	.	TRBJ2-2	.	CASRNSGELFF	TGTGCCAGTAGGAATAGCGGGGAGCTGTTTTTT
TRBV28	.	TRBJ1-1	TRBD1	CASSLPGTGGGEAFF	TGTGCCAGCAGTTTACCAGGGACAGGGGGCGGTGAAGCTTTCTTT
TRBV19	.	TRBJ1-4	TRBD1	CASSRGPDREKEKLFF	TGTGCCAGTAGTAGGGGTCCGGACAGGGAGAAAGAAAAACTGTTTTTT
TRBV7-6	.	TRBJ2-7	.	CASSLVDSRGRPSSYEQYF	TGTGCCAGCAGCTTAGTCGACTCCCGTGGTAGGCCAAGCTCCTACGAGCAGTACTTC
TRBV15	.	TRBJ2-1	TRBD1	CATSSYTGGMANEQFF	TGTGCCACCAGCAGCTATACAGGGGGTATGGCCAATGAGCAGTTCTTC
TRBV2	.	TRBJ1-2	.	CASRSDMFGRNFNYGYTF	TGTGCCAGCAGATCTGATATGTTCGGACGCAATTTTAACTATGGCTACACCTTC
TRBV28	.	TRBJ1-2	.	CASSSNEYGYTF	TGTGCCAGCAGTTCCAACGAATATGGCTACACCTTC
TRBV27	.	TRBJ1-3	.	CASSLSPPGTQGNTIYF	TGTGCCAGCAGTTTATCCCCCCCGGGCACGCAAGGAAACACCATATATTTT